The sequence of this T cell receptor beta chain was determined in a study of identifying expanded T cells in peripheral blood. Findings and limits, study-wide: Clone count variance between roughly 2-week samples rose with total template count. About 1.2 clones differed between technical replicates, versus about 17 and 20 over time.

No infections or other immune events were documented during collection. CDR3 size: 14 residues. Germline V gene lookup returns CDR1 LNHDA and CDR2 SQIVND (reference sequence). The V end lost 5 bases, the J end lost 0 bases, and 8 bases lay between the germline ends. This clone was seen a few times. No antigen is known for it. Data came from immunoSEQ multiplex PCR; TCRdb stores just in-frame clones and leaves some out. Among tens of thousands of clones listed, approximately 89% were seen once. The J gene is TRBJ2-1, the V gene TRBV19, with TRBD1 as a possible D gene (6 bases). The sequence derives from a person aged 18 to 75 in good health. Sequenced sample: blood. The CDR3 loop is CASSQQGSYNEQFF. Here the CDR3 DNA reads TGTGCCAGTAGTCAACAGGGCTCCTACAATGAGCAGTTCTTC.